One TCR beta chain is described in this entry. This entry is derived from a study of blood T cells in healthy people across ages. Study-wide background: Every two T cells gave about one barcoded beta molecule via template switching.

Sample-barcoded 5' priming and a J-beta primer mix drove a second PCR of roughly 7 to 11 cycles. MiXCR, run by TCRdb on the 5' RACE reads, gives a single entry per CDR3 protein. The sample consists of approximately 800,000 distinct CDR3 sequences, 20% to 30% of them appearing once. V lost 3 bases and J 11 bases, leaving 13 bases between the germline ends. Germline-derived CDR1 and CDR2 are DFQATT and SNEGSKA (reference sequence). The CDR3 extends over 11 amino acids. This sample was also put to use in a study of T cells of mothers and their children. That study adds: No clone of persistent microchimeric T cells was detected.

The chain uses TRBV20-1 and TRBJ1-1; no definite D call. Sequenced input: blood. This TCR came from a boy aged 5 to 17 in good health. CDR3 nucleotides: TGCAGTGCTAGTTTCCAAAGCCGGGCTTTCTTT. Translated, it gives CSASFQSRAFF.